This entry lists 22 T cell receptor beta chains sequenced from one sample in a study of immune heterogeneity within non-small cell lung tumors. TCR beta CDR3 was amplified by multiplex PCR using 32 V and 13 J primers. MiXCR, applied by TCRdb to the multiplex PCR reads, yields one record per CDR3 protein. The sample includes about 10,000 distinct CDR3 sequences, about 30% of them seen just once. Bulk tumor genomic DNA served as template, at roughly 630 ng per sample. During surgery, each primary tumor gave multiple biopsies spaced as far apart as possible. The patients were newly diagnosed with non-small cell lung cancer, had not been treated, and had curative surgery. The sample taken for sequencing was lung tumor tissue. These receptors all stem from a woman in her fifties or sixties with non-small cell lung cancer.

The rearrangement uses TRBV7-2 and TRBJ2-6, with unresolved D. V lost 2 bases and J lost 0, with 14 bases in between. The CDR3 has 18 amino acids. Germline CDR1 and CDR2: SGHTA and FQGNSA. The CDR3 loop is CASSLRGLTSSGANVLTF. The CDR3, as DNA: TGTGCCAGCAGCTTAAGAGGTCTCACAAGCTCTGGGGCCAACGTCCTGACTTTC.

This clonotype was recorded only once. This could be a read error, since a much larger clone is one nucleotide away. The chain recombines TRBV19 with TRBJ2-2; the D call may be TRBD1 or TRBD2 (5 bases each). Germline V CDR1 and CDR2: LNHDA, SQIVND (reference sequence). The CDR3 has 14 residues. Trimming pared 7 bases from V and 7 bases from J, leaving 16 bases between. CDR3 nucleotide sequence: TGTGCCAGTACCATTGGCAGGGAGAACGGGGAGCTGTTTTTT. It translates to CASTIGRENGELFF.

This clonotype was observed many times. The rearrangement links TRBV9 to TRBJ1-2; D unresolved. From germline, CDR1 is SGDLS and CDR2 YYNGEE. V was shortened by 3 bases and J by 4 bases, with 4 bases between the two germline ends. The CDR3 has 11 residues. The CDR3 region is CASSGLYGYTF. CDR3 coding DNA: TGTGCCAGCAGCGGCCTCTATGGCTACACCTTC.

Points on this clonotype: This may be a read error, as it is one base from a much larger clone. The chain couples TRBV5-1 to TRBJ2-5; a weak D match, TRBD2 (8 bases). V lost 2 bases and J lost 5, with 19 bases in between. The germline V gene has CDR1 SGHRS and CDR2 YFSETQ. This CDR3 is 16 amino acids long. Here the CDR3 reads CASSFSGDSRRETQYF. The CDR3 DNA follows: TGCGCCAGCAGCTTTAGCGGGGACAGCCGACGGGAGACCCAGTACTTC.

This clonotype ranks as medium-sized. This rearrangement joins TRBV19 to TRBJ1-5, with TRBD1 identical over 7 bases. Trimming at V came to 10 bases and at J to 3 bases, leaving 6 bases not matched to a gene. The germline CDR1 and CDR2 sequences are LNHDA and SQIVND (reference sequence). This CDR3 contains 13 residues. CDR3 residues: CATNRGVNQPQHF. Written as DNA, the CDR3 is TGTGCCACCAACAGGGGAGTCAATCAGCCCCAGCATTTT.

In its sample, this clonotype was seen a few times. The chain employs TRBV5-4 and TRBJ1-2; 7 positions match TRBD1. Trimming cost V 3 bases and J 3 bases; bases outside gene matches: 5. CDR3 length: 14 amino acids. CDR1 SGHNT and CDR2 YYREEE come from the germline V gene (reference sequence). CDR3 in amino acids: CASSSFGTDYGYTF. DNA for the CDR3: TGTGCCAGCAGCTCCTTTGGGACAGACTATGGCTACACCTTC.

This clonotype was counted ten times or more. This chain links TRBV10-1 with TRBJ2-1, with D hard to call. V was cut by 2 bases and J by 5 bases, with 13 bases left in between. The CDR3 loop spans 15 amino acids. Germline V CDR1 and CDR2: WNHNN, SYGVQD (reference sequence). CDR3 DNA: TGCGCCAGCAGTGAGAGGAGCTTAGGGAACAATGAGCAGTTCTTC. This translates into CASSERSLGNNEQFF.

This clonotype was picked up many times. V usage is TRBV6-1 and J usage is TRBJ2-1; D remains unclear. Germline CDR1 and CDR2: MNHNS and SASEGT. The CDR3 totals 13 residues. V lost 4 bases, J lost 9 bases, and 13 bases lay in between. This CDR3 reads CASSAAVIGEQFF. The CDR3 bases are TGTGCCAGCAGTGCCGCAGTTATCGGTGAGCAGTTCTTC.

This chain links TRBV7-9 with TRBJ1-3; 7 positions match TRBD1. Germline values: CDR1 SEHNR, CDR2 FQNEAQ (reference sequence). The CDR3 spans 16 residues. The V gene end was trimmed by 5 bases and the J gene end by 10 bases; junction bases not matched to a gene: 17. The CDR3, as DNA: TGTGCCAGCAGCGCCGGAGGGGGCGGAATGGGGGAAACCATATATTTT. This translates into CASSAGGGGMGETIYF.

This clonotype was seen ten or more times. The V gene is TRBV27, the J gene TRBJ1-4; D possibly corresponds to TRBD1 (5 bases). The CDR3 extends over 14 amino acids. Germline lookup yields CDR1 MNHEY and CDR2 SMNVEV (reference sequence). V was clipped by 6 bases and J by 4 bases, with 12 bases between them. The CDR3 nucleotides read TGTGCCAGCAGATCCTGGGACCTTAATGAAAAACTGTTTTTT. The encoded protein is CASRSWDLNEKLFF.

This clonotype was seen many times. This chain joins TRBV2 and TRBJ1-6, with D tentatively TRBD1 (5 bases). The CDR3 is 16 residues long. Trimming cost V 6 bases and J 0 bases, with 12 bases left between them. Per germline, CDR1 SNHLY and CDR2 FYNNEI. CDR3 nucleotide sequence: TGTGCCAGCAGGGCAGGGCCAAGCTCCTATAATTCACCCCTCCACTTT. Its protein product is CASRAGPSSYNSPLHF.

This clonotype is large by share. The chain recombines TRBV28 with TRBJ2-1; the D gene is possibly TRBD2 (6 bases). V lost 5 bases and J 6 bases, leaving 14 bases between the germline ends. Per germline, CDR1 MDHEN and CDR2 SYDVKM. The CDR3 length is 14 residues. As DNA, the CDR3 is TGTGCCAGCAGTCGGGAGTTGGGAGGCAATGAGCAGTTCTTC. Translation gives CASSRELGGNEQFF.

On this clonotype itself: Since a much larger clone is just one base distant, this may be a read error. The chain couples TRBV27 to TRBJ1-2, with D unresolved. The CDR3 contains 14 residues. The germline CDR1 and CDR2 sequences are MNHEY and SMNVEV (reference sequence). The CDR3 DNA sequence: TGTGCCAACAGTTTATTGGGCAGTAACTATGGCTACACCTTC. Its protein is CANSLLGSNYGYTF.

For this clonotype: A much more abundant neighbour one base away suggests this may be a read error. The chain uses TRBV28 and TRBJ2-2; no clear D gene. V lost 7 bases and J 4 bases, leaving 13 bases between the germline ends. Germline V lookup: CDR1 MDHEN, CDR2 SYDVKM. The CDR3 spans 14 residues. CDR3 nucleotides: TGTGCCAGCACCGCCTCACACGCCACCGGGGAGCTGTTTTTT. Its translation: CASTASHATGELFF.

As for this clonotype: Sequence at one end of the junction differs from germline and may be a read error. This chain uses TRBV5-1 with TRBJ1-5; TRBD1 is a possible D gene (5 bases). Germline CDR1 reads SGHRS; CDR2 reads YFSETQ. The CDR3 is 16 amino acids. CDR3 protein: CPSSLGGGSGNQPQHF. In nucleotides, the CDR3 is TGCCCCAGCAGCTTGGGGGGGGGGAGTGGAAATCAGCCCCAGCATTTT.

This clonotype was detected ten times or more. The V gene is TRBV12-3 or TRBV12-4, the J gene TRBJ2-7; D remains ambiguous. V was cut by 6 bases and J by 3 bases, with 12 bases left in between. The CDR3 has 13 amino acids. CDR3 in amino acids: CASSLGDNYEQYF. The CDR3 region has the DNA TGTGCCAGCAGCCTCGGAGATAACTACGAGCAGTACTTC.

About this clonotype: The junction and the germline gene differ at one end; a read error may be behind it. V gene TRBV7-9 combines with J gene TRBJ2-5; D not resolved. From germline, CDR1 is SEHNR and CDR2 FQNEAQ (reference sequence). The CDR3 length is 15 residues. This chain's CDR3 is CASSSPGRAQETEYF. Written as DNA, the CDR3 is TGTGCCAGCAGCTCCCCAGGACGGGCCCAAGAGACCGAGTACTTC.

This clonotype showed up many times. The V gene is TRBV7-9, the J gene TRBJ2-6; the D gene is possibly TRBD1 (6 bases). Deletions cut 5 bases from V and 1 base from J, with 12 bases between. CDR3 size: 16 residues. Germline CDR1 and CDR2: SEHNR and FQNEAQ (reference sequence). CDR3 residues: CASSTGQGSGANVLTF. CDR3 bases: TGTGCCAGCAGCACGGGGCAGGGGTCTGGGGCCAACGTCCTGACTTTC. The entire variable domain, with the rest obtained from reference TRBV7-9 and TRBJ2-6, is as follows: DTGVSQNPRHKITKRGQNVTFRCDPISEHNRLYWYRQTLGQGPEFLTYFQNEAQLEKSRLLSDRFSAERPKGSFSTLEIQRTEQGDSAMYLCASSTGQGSGANVLTFGAGSRLTVL.

In its sample, this clonotype was seen many times. The rearrangement links TRBV6-6 to TRBJ2-1, with D perhaps TRBD2 (7 bases). The CDR3 is made up of 15 amino acids. Germline CDR1 MNHNY, CDR2 SVGAGI (reference sequence). Trimming cost V 2 bases and J 4 bases, with 12 bases left between them. CDR3 region: CASSYRGGAYNEQFF. CDR3 DNA sequence: TGTGCCAGCAGTTACCGCGGGGGCGCATACAATGAGCAGTTCTTC.

The chain has TRBV28 and TRBJ2-7; 9 bases are a match to TRBD1. CDR1 is MDHEN and CDR2 is SYDVKM in the germline V gene. J was trimmed by 4 bases and V by 5 bases; bases with no gene match: 3. The CDR3 sequence is 13 residues long. The CDR3 region has the DNA TGTGCCAGCAGTCGACAGGGGGGGTACGAGCAGTACTTC. Translating it yields CASSRQGGYEQYF.

Regarding this clonotype: A read error may produce the germline difference seen at one junction end. This chain joins TRBV6-5 and TRBJ1-6; D is uncertain. CDR3 length: 16 residues. Germline V lookup: CDR1 MNHEY, CDR2 SVGAGI. For the CDR3, the DNA is TGTGCCGGCAGTTACTCGAGCCAGTTCCTAAATTCACCCCTCCACTTT. It codes for CAGSYSSQFLNSPLHF.

This clonotype appeared many times. The chain uses TRBV7-2 and TRBJ2-1, with 15 nucleotides matching TRBD2. In germline, CDR1 is SGHTA, CDR2 FQGNSA. J was trimmed by 8 bases and V by 7 bases; bases with no gene match: 15. This CDR3 has 18 amino acids. CDR3 region: CASTKRTSGRASLYEQFF. CDR3 in DNA: TGTGCCAGCACCAAACGGACTAGCGGGAGGGCCTCCCTTTATGAGCAGTTCTTC.